This T cell receptor (beta chain) derives from a study of CD8+ T cells in alopecia areata. RNA extraction was followed by reverse transcription into cDNA, which acted as the sequencing template. The repertoire was sequenced with immunoSEQ multiplex PCR; TCRdb's copy has only in-frame clones and lacks some. The data hold approximately 280,000 clones, with roughly 64% observed a single time. The germline gives CDR1 SGHNT, CDR2 YYREEE (reference sequence). This CDR3 contains 11 residues. The V end lost 4 bases, the J end lost 4 bases, and 4 bases lay between the germline ends. Treatment described: oral pan-JAK inhibitor, 5-10 mg twice daily. This clone was observed a handful of times.

The chain employs TRBV5-4 and TRBJ2-3; D is ambiguous. This TCR derives from a human donor with alopecia areata. The material was CD4+ T cells sorted from blood, obtained at week 24, from a patient treated with tofacitinib. In DNA form, the CDR3 reads TGTGCCAGCAGCACGGCAGATACGCAGTATTTT. Amino acid sequence: CASSTADTQYF.